This TCR beta chain was captured by sequencing in a study of OX40 agonist ivuxolimab in advanced cancers. Study as a whole: Cancers in dose escalation were hepatocellular, melanoma, renal cell and head and neck. Anti-PD-1, anti-PD-L1 or anti-CTLA-4 therapy given earlier was allowed, and 40% had some.

As regards this clone: The antigen is undetermined.

Overall study results and limits: Individuals who were partial responders at 0.1-3.0 mg/kg had clonal expansion that ranked among the lowest. The mean number of expanded clones was higher in CD8+ T cells than in CD4+.

TCRdb keeps only in-frame clones here, not all; method: immunoSEQ multiplex PCR. The table has tens of thousands of clones, around nine tenths seen once. V lost 5 bases to trimming and J lost 3 bases, with 8 bases between them. This CDR3 has 12 amino acids. CDR1 and CDR2 from the germline V gene are SNHLY and FYNNEI. The clonotype originates from an adult with an advanced solid tumor such as melanoma, head and neck, liver or kidney cancer. This chain joins TRBV2 and TRBJ2-7; D perhaps matches TRBD1 (5 bases). The material was CD4+ or CD8+ T cells sorted from blood, obtained in a trial of the OX40 agonist ivuxolimab. The CDR3 sequence is CASSYRGYEQYF. CDR3 nucleotides: TGTGCCAGCAGTTATAGGGGCTACGAGCAGTACTTC.